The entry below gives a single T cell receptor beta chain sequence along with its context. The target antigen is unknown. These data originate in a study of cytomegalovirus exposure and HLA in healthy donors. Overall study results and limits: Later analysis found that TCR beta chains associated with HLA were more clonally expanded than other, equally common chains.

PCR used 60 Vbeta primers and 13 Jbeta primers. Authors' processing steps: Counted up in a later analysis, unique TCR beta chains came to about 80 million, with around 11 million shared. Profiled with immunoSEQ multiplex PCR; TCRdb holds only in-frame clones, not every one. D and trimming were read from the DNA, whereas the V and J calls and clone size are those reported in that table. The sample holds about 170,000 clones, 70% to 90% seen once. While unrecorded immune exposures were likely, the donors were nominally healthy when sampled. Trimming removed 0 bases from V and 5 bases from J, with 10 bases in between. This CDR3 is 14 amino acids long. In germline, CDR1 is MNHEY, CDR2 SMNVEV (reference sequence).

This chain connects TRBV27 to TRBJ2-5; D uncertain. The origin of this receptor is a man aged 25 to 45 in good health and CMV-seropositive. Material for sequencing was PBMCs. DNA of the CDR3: TGTGCCAGCAGTTTATCTGAGGTTGGTGAGACCCAGTACTTC. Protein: CASSLSEVGETQYF.